Listed below are T cell receptor beta chains from one sample, sequenced in a study of blood T cell repertoires in COVID-19. Profiling relied on immunoSEQ multiplex PCR, and the TCRdb table lists in-frame clones only, not all of them. This sample has under 300,000 clones; 82% occur once, and the top ten carry around 12%. The material sequenced was peripheral blood. These receptors came from a woman aged 60 to 75 with active or convalescent COVID-19. CDR3s include the opening cysteine and the closing phenylalanine or tryptophan. The D gene is left open where the match is weak. Size tells how often a clone was seen (once, few, many) or the class of an expanded clone, and some rows leave it out.

12 | NA | TRBJ2-4 | NA | TRBV12-3/TRBV12-4 | TGTGCCAGCAGTCCTGCCAAAAACATTCAGTACTTC | CASSPAKNIQYF
15 | NA | TRBJ1-3 | TRBD1 | TRBV19 | TGTGCCAGCAGACAGGGGGCAAACTCTGGAAACACCATATATTTT | CASRQGANSGNTIYF
13 | few | TRBJ2-7 | TRBD1 | TRBV30 | TGTGCCTGGACCCGGGACAGACCCTACGAGCAGTACTTC | CAWTRDRPYEQYF
14 | NA | TRBJ2-1 | TRBD1 | TRBV11-2 | TGTGCCAGCAGCTTATCTAGGGGGCCCAATGAGCAGTTCTTC | CASSLSRGPNEQFF
16 | NA | TRBJ1-3 | NA | TRBV6-5 | TGTGCCAGCAGTTATTACGCGGATAACTCTGGAAACACCATATATTTT | CASSYYADNSGNTIYF
15 | NA | TRBJ2-2 | NA | TRBV7-6 | TGTGCCAGCAGCCTAACGAATACAGGGGGGGGAGAGCTGTTTTTT | CASSLTNTGGGELFF
14 | many | TRBJ1-1 | TRBD1 | TRBV10-3 | TGTGCCACCCGGGGGGACAGGGGGGATCCTGAAGCTTTCTTT | CATRGDRGDPEAFF
13 | once | TRBJ2-5 | NA | TRBV14 | TGTGCCAGCAGCCAAGGGAGGAGAGAGACCCAGTACTTC | CASSQGRRETQYF
17 | NA | TRBJ1-4 | TRBD1 | TRBV4-2 | TGTGCCAGCAGCCAGCTACAAACAGGGGGTACTAATGAAAAACTGTTTTTT | CASSQLQTGGTNEKLFF
18 | NA | TRBJ1-4 | NA | TRBV7-2 | TGTGCCAGCAGCTTGGACAGCCGGACGCTCCCAACTAATGAAAAACTGTTTTTT | CASSLDSRTLPTNEKLFF
13 | NA | TRBJ1-2 | NA | TRBV6-1 | TGTGCCAGCAGTGAAACAGGGCAGTATGGCTACACCTTC | CASSETGQYGYTF
14 | NA | TRBJ2-5 | NA | TRBV19 | TGTGCCAGTAGTATCCGGGTCAATGTGGAGACCCAGTACTTC | CASSIRVNVETQYF
18 | once | TRBJ1-6 | NA | TRBV18 | TGTGCCAGCTCAGTGAATGAAGCTCATAAAATCTCGGATTCACCCCTCCACTTT | CASSVNEAHKISDSPLHF
13 | once | TRBJ2-5 | TRBD1 | TRBV10-3 | TGTGCCATCGGACAGGGCGAGGGAGAGACCCAGTACTTC | CAIGQGEGETQYF
15 | NA | TRBJ1-2 | NA | TRBV10-2 | TGCGCCAGCAGTGAGTCGTACAGCCCTAACTATGGCTACACCTTC | CASSESYSPNYGYTF
15 | NA | TRBJ2-5 | NA | TRBV7-7 | TGTGCTAGCAGCTTAGGGGGGGGGTCCCAAGAGACCCAGTACTTC | CASSLGGGSQETQYF
15 | NA | TRBJ2-7 | TRBD2 | TRBV7-2 | TGTGCCAGCCGGGGGGAGGCTAGCGGGGAGCGTCCTAAGTACTTC | CASRGEASGERPKYF
13 | once | TRBJ2-1 | NA | TRBV3-1/TRBV3-2 | TGTGCCAGCAGCCAAACTAGGCACAATGAGCAGTTCTTC | CASSQTRHNEQFF
18 | NA | TRBJ2-7 | TRBD1 | TRBV19 | TGTGCCAGTAGTAACCGACAGGGGGGACACGGAACCCCCTACGAGCAGTACTTC | CASSNRQGGHGTPYEQYF
11 | NA | TRBJ2-5 | NA | TRBV11-2 | TGTGCCAGCAGCCAACAAGAGACCCAGTACTTC | CASSQQETQYF
12 | few | TRBJ1-1 | NA | TRBV29-1 | TGCAGCGTTGCGACAGGGAACACTGAAGCTTTCTTT | CSVATGNTEAFF
14 | NA | TRBJ2-7 | NA | TRBV4-3 | TGCGCCAGCAGCCAAGATCTCCGGGACTACGAGCAGTACTTC | CASSQDLRDYEQYF
14 | NA | TRBJ1-1 | NA | TRBV4-1 | TGCGCCAGCAGCCAAAGTTCCAGGGACACTGAAGCTTTCTTT | CASSQSSRDTEAFF
16 | NA | TRBJ2-7 | NA | TRBV4-1 | TGCGCCAGCAGCCAGGATGCAGGGGTGAGCTCCTACGAGCAGTACTTC | CASSQDAGVSSYEQYF
15 | NA | TRBJ1-2 | NA | TRBV14 | TGTGCCAGCAGCCAAGCACAGGGAACTAACTATGGCTACACCTTC | CASSQAQGTNYGYTF
14 | NA | TRBJ2-3 | TRBD2 | TRBV30 | TGTGCCTGGAGTGTAACCCTAGCGGCAGATACGCAGTATTTT | CAWSVTLAADTQYF
13 | NA | TRBJ1-1 | TRBD1 | TRBV2 | TGTGCCTGGAAGGGACAGCGTGACACTGAAGCTTTCTTT | CAWKGQRDTEAFF
15 | few | TRBJ1-5 | TRBD1 | TRBV6-6 | TGTGCCAGCCGCCGGGAGACAGGGGCGAATCAGCCCCAGCATTTT | CASRRETGANQPQHF
16 | NA | TRBJ2-2 | NA | TRBV5-1 | TGCGCCAGCAGCTTGTCCCCGGGAGCAGACACCGGGGAGCTGTTTTTT | CASSLSPGADTGELFF
16 | NA | TRBJ1-3 | NA | TRBV6-6 | TGTGCCAGCAGTTACACCCGGGGAGTCTCTGGAAACACCATATATTTT | CASSYTRGVSGNTIYF
16 | NA | TRBJ2-3 | TRBD2 | TRBV11-3 | TGTGCCAGCAGCCAGGGACTAGCGGGGGGACTAGATACGCAGTATTTT | CASSQGLAGGLDTQYF
16 | NA | TRBJ2-3 | TRBD1 | TRBV5-1 | TGCGCCAGCAGCTTGCCGACAGGGCCCACCACAGATACGCAGTATTTT | CASSLPTGPTTDTQYF
16 | NA | TRBJ2-6 | NA | TRBV7-6 | TGTGCCAGCAGCCCCCGGTCGCGTTCTGGGGCCAACGTCCTGACTTTC | CASSPRSRSGANVLTF
15 | NA | TRBJ2-5 | TRBD2 | TRBV2 | TGTGCCAGCACTTCCACTAGCGTTGTGATGGGGACCCAGTACTTC | CASTSTSVVMGTQYF
15 | once | TRBJ1-2 | TRBD1 | TRBV19 | TGTGCCAGCCGACCACAGGGGGCGGATGACTATGGCTACACCTTC | CASRPQGADDYGYTF
16 | NA | TRBJ2-5 | TRBD2 | TRBV2 | TGTGCCAGCAGTGAAGGACTAGCGGGGGGTCAAGAGACCCAGTACTTC | CASSEGLAGGQETQYF
16 | NA | TRBJ2-3 | TRBD1 | TRBV5-1 | TGCGCCAGCAGCTTGGGGGGACAGGGGGCCACAGATACGCAGTATTTT | CASSLGGQGATDTQYF
15 | NA | TRBJ1-6 | NA | TRBV6-1 | TGTGCCAGCAGTGAAACTCCGGGAAGTAATTCACCCCTCCACTTT | CASSETPGSNSPLHF
16 | NA | TRBJ2-3 | TRBD2 | TRBV5-1 | TGCGCCAGCAGCTTGGGACTAGCGGCCCTCACAGATACGCAGTATTTT | CASSLGLAALTDTQYF
14 | NA | TRBJ1-1 | NA | TRBV30 | TGTGCCTGGACCCCCGCGAGCCTGAACACTGAAGCTTTCTTT | CAWTPASLNTEAFF
11 | NA | TRBJ1-1 | NA | TRBV19 | TGTGCCAGTGTGGCGAACACTGAAGCTTTCTTT | CASVANTEAFF
12 | NA | TRBJ1-1 | NA | TRBV19 | TGTGCCAGTAGTATCGAGCGAACTGAAGCTTTCTTT | CASSIERTEAFF
15 | NA | TRBJ2-5 | TRBD1 | TRBV7-6 | TGTGCCAGCAGCTTTCTGGGACAGGGTGGAGAGACCCAGTACTTC | CASSFLGQGGETQYF
12 | NA | TRBJ1-5 | TRBD1 | TRBV12-5 | TGTGCTAGTGGTTTGGGACAGGGTCCCCAGCATTTT | CASGLGQGPQHF
15 | NA | TRBJ1-4 | TRBD1 | TRBV6-5 | TGTGCCAGCAGCCTCGGAGCGACAGGGGTGGAAAAACTGTTTTTT | CASSLGATGVEKLFF
13 | NA | TRBJ1-2 | NA | TRBV19 | TGTGCCAGCGAGTTGTCAGGGGTCTATGGCTACACCTTC | CASELSGVYGYTF
15 | many | TRBJ2-5 | NA | TRBV7-9 | TGTGCCAGCAGCTCTGGCTGGGGAGGTGAAGAGACCCAGTACTTC | CASSSGWGGEETQYF
14 | NA | TRBJ2-7 | NA | TRBV6-6 | TGTGCCAGCAGTTACTCGGCGGTCCCCTACGAGCAGTACTTC | CASSYSAVPYEQYF
16 | NA | TRBJ2-5 | TRBD2 | TRBV20-1 | TGCAGTGCTAGTAGAGCGGGGGGGCGAAACCAAGAGACCCAGTACTTC | CSASRAGGRNQETQYF
17 | NA | TRBJ2-1 | NA | TRBV7-2 | TGTGCCAGCAGACTAACCGCGGGGTCCCCTCAAGAAAATGAGCAGTTCTTC | CASRLTAGSPQENEQFF
14 | NA | TRBJ1-2 | NA | TRBV10-3 | TGTGCCATCAGTGAGCGGGGGTATCTCTATGGCTACACCTTC | CAISERGYLYGYTF
17 | NA | TRBJ1-3 | TRBD1 | TRBV18 | TGTGCCAGCTCGCCCGGGACAGGGGCCCTCTCTGGAAACACCATATATTTT | CASSPGTGALSGNTIYF